Included here is one TCR beta chain sequence, with context. Its specificity is not known. The data belong to a study of OX40 agonist ivuxolimab in advanced cancers. Study context: Patients were dosed intravenously with ivuxolimab at 0.01 to 10 mg/kg every 2 weeks. Study-wide results and caveats: The antigens recognized by the expanded peripheral T cells, that is their antigen specificity, were not determined. At 0.1 to 3.0 mg/kg, CD4+ and CD8+ blood T cells expanded clonally by week 6.

At cycle 4 day 1, cycle 7 day 1, and baseline, blood was sampled. This CDR3 comprises 11 residues. The V and J ends lost 1 base and 6 bases respectively, with 6 bases between them. The germline CDR1 and CDR2 sequences are GTSNPN and SVGIG (reference sequence). Produced via immunoSEQ multiplex PCR; TCRdb's table is partial and in-frame only. The sample shows about 110,000 clones, 89% of them seen only once. The sequences come from CD4+ or CD8+ T cells sorted from blood, collected in a trial of the OX40 agonist ivuxolimab. V gene TRBV30 combines with J gene TRBJ1-1; D might be TRBD1 (5 bases). The sequence came from an adult with an advanced solid tumor such as melanoma, head and neck, liver or kidney cancer. CDR3 nucleotides: TGTGCCTGGAGTGGGGGGGCTGAAGCTTTCTTT. Protein: CAWSGGAEAFF.